This is a list of T cell receptor beta chains from one sample in a study of identical twins. MiXCR, applied by TCRdb to the 5' RACE reads, yields one record per CDR3 protein. The data hold 1.5 million to 2 million distinct CDR3 sequences, with less than 35% observed a single time. The sample comprised cord blood. Source of these receptors: a newborn girl in good health. Both conserved end residues are part of each CDR3. Fields, in order: clone size, D gene, V gene, J gene, CDR3 DNA, CDR3 protein. D genes are given only for firm matches. Only part of the rows carry a size: once, few, many, or a class if the clone is expanded.

clone_size: .; d_call: .; v_call: TRBV29-1; j_call: TRBJ1-1; cdr3_nt: TGCAGCGGCCGGGACCTTCGGGGTGAAGCTTTCTTT; cdr3_aa: CSGRDLRGEAFF
clone_size: .; d_call: .; v_call: TRBV4-1; j_call: TRBJ1-5; cdr3_nt: TGCGCCAGCAGCCAAGATGCCGGCAATCAGCCCCAGCATTTT; cdr3_aa: CASSQDAGNQPQHF
clone_size: .; d_call: TRBD2; v_call: TRBV20-1; j_call: TRBJ2-4; cdr3_nt: TGCAGTGCTAGAACTAGCGGACTAAAAAACATTCAGTACTTC; cdr3_aa: CSARTSGLKNIQYF
clone_size: few; d_call: .; v_call: TRBV28; j_call: TRBJ2-3; cdr3_nt: TGTGCCAGCAGTTTTAGAGGGCTTAGCACAGATACGCAGTATTTT; cdr3_aa: CASSFRGLSTDTQYF
clone_size: .; d_call: TRBD2; v_call: TRBV19; j_call: TRBJ2-5; cdr3_nt: TGTGCCAGTAGTATCTACCGGACTAGCGGGGCCCCTTTCTCCTACAATGAGCAGTACTTC; cdr3_aa: CASSIYRTSGAPFSYNEQYF
clone_size: .; d_call: TRBD1; v_call: TRBV3-1; j_call: TRBJ2-3; cdr3_nt: TGTGCCAGCAGCCCCCTACAGGGGGCGGATCTGTATTTT; cdr3_aa: CASSPLQGADLYF
clone_size: .; d_call: .; v_call: TRBV19; j_call: TRBJ1-4; cdr3_nt: TGTGCCAGTTCCTCCTTGGGGAGGCGACATAATGAAAAACTGTTTTTT; cdr3_aa: CASSSLGRRHNEKLFF
clone_size: .; d_call: TRBD2; v_call: TRBV12-3/TRBV12-4; j_call: TRBJ2-3; cdr3_nt: TGTGCCAGCAGTCCTAGCGGGGGGGGGGCAGATACGCAGTATTTT; cdr3_aa: CASSPSGGGADTQYF
clone_size: few; d_call: .; v_call: TRBV4-2; j_call: TRBJ2-2; cdr3_nt: TGTGCCAGCAGCCAAGTTTCCGGCAACACCGGGGAGCTGTTTTTT; cdr3_aa: CASSQVSGNTGELFF
clone_size: few; d_call: .; v_call: TRBV4-2; j_call: TRBJ1-2; cdr3_nt: TGTGCCAGCAGCCAAGGCGGAAGGGGGGTTTCTGGCTACACCTTC; cdr3_aa: CASSQGGRGVSGYTF
clone_size: few; d_call: .; v_call: TRBV27; j_call: TRBJ1-5; cdr3_nt: TGTGCCAGCAGTTTATCTCCAGGACGGCCCCAGCATTTT; cdr3_aa: CASSLSPGRPQHF
clone_size: .; d_call: TRBD1; v_call: TRBV6-5; j_call: TRBJ1-1; cdr3_nt: TGTGCCAGCAGTTCCTACGGACAGGGAGGCCGAAAGAACACTGAAGCTTTCTTT; cdr3_aa: CASSSYGQGGRKNTEAFF
clone_size: few; d_call: TRBD1; v_call: TRBV29-1; j_call: TRBJ2-7; cdr3_nt: TGCAGCGTTGTGAGGGGTACTGGACAGGGGGCCACCGAGCAGTACTTC; cdr3_aa: CSVVRGTGQGATEQYF
clone_size: few; d_call: .; v_call: TRBV20-1; j_call: TRBJ2-3; cdr3_nt: TGCAGTGCTAGTCTTCGGGGTCCTCGGACAGATACGCAGTATTTT; cdr3_aa: CSASLRGPRTDTQYF
clone_size: .; d_call: TRBD2; v_call: TRBV20-1; j_call: TRBJ2-5; cdr3_nt: TGCAGTGCTAATGCCCTCGTGGCTAGCGGGAACAATGAGCAGTACTTC; cdr3_aa: CSANALVASGNNEQYF
clone_size: few; d_call: .; v_call: TRBV16; j_call: TRBJ1-2; cdr3_nt: TGTGCCAGCAGCCAATTGGGGGCCTATGGCTACACCTTC; cdr3_aa: CASSQLGAYGYTF
clone_size: few; d_call: .; v_call: TRBV6-5; j_call: TRBJ2-7; cdr3_nt: TGTGCCAGCAGTAGGGATGAGAAGGGGGAGCAGTACTTC; cdr3_aa: CASSRDEKGEQYF
clone_size: .; d_call: .; v_call: TRBV6-1; j_call: TRBJ2-7; cdr3_nt: TGTGCCAGCAGTGAATTGGGAGGTGGGACTCGCGAGCAGTACTTC; cdr3_aa: CASSELGGGTREQYF
clone_size: .; d_call: .; v_call: TRBV28; j_call: TRBJ2-7; cdr3_nt: TGTGCCAGCGCAGGACCCTACGAGCAGTACTTC; cdr3_aa: CASAGPYEQYF
clone_size: few; d_call: .; v_call: TRBV2; j_call: TRBJ2-7; cdr3_nt: TGTGCCAGCAGTGAAATGGCGGGAAAAGCCTACGAGCAGTACTTC; cdr3_aa: CASSEMAGKAYEQYF
clone_size: .; d_call: .; v_call: TRBV27; j_call: TRBJ2-2; cdr3_nt: TGTGCCAGCAGTTTATCGTCCCTACGAACCCCATCCGGGGAGCTGTTTTTT; cdr3_aa: CASSLSSLRTPSGELFF
clone_size: few; d_call: TRBD1; v_call: TRBV12-3/TRBV12-4; j_call: TRBJ1-5; cdr3_nt: TGTGCCAGCAGTTTGGCAGGGGGAATATCCAATCAGCCCCAGCATTTT; cdr3_aa: CASSLAGGISNQPQHF
clone_size: .; d_call: .; v_call: TRBV27; j_call: TRBJ1-1; cdr3_nt: TGTGCCAGCAGTTCTCGGACAGAGACGAACACTGAAGCTTTCTTT; cdr3_aa: CASSSRTETNTEAFF
clone_size: .; d_call: .; v_call: TRBV28; j_call: TRBJ2-1; cdr3_nt: TGTGCCAGCAGTTTATTTCCAGGCCCCTTCTACAATGAGCAGTTCTTC; cdr3_aa: CASSLFPGPFYNEQFF
clone_size: once; d_call: .; v_call: TRBV5-4; j_call: TRBJ1-1; cdr3_nt: TGTGCCAGCAGCTCCCCCAGTGCGGCTGAAGCTTTCTTT; cdr3_aa: CASSSPSAAEAFF
clone_size: .; d_call: .; v_call: TRBV25-1; j_call: TRBJ1-5; cdr3_nt: TGTGCCAGCAGTGACAAGAGGAGCAATCAGCCCCAGCATTTT; cdr3_aa: CASSDKRSNQPQHF
clone_size: .; d_call: TRBD1; v_call: TRBV20-1; j_call: TRBJ1-4; cdr3_nt: TGCAGTGCTAGAGAACTTACGGGACAGGGGGCCGGAGAAAAACTGTTTTTT; cdr3_aa: CSARELTGQGAGEKLFF
clone_size: .; d_call: TRBD2; v_call: TRBV20-1; j_call: TRBJ2-3; cdr3_nt: TGCAGTGCTTACTTACTAGCGGGGGGCACAGATACGCGGTATTTT; cdr3_aa: CSAYLLAGGTDTRYF
clone_size: .; d_call: .; v_call: TRBV5-1; j_call: TRBJ1-1; cdr3_nt: TGCGCCAGCAGCCTCGGGACTTGGGCTATGAACACTGAAGCTTTCTTT; cdr3_aa: CASSLGTWAMNTEAFF
clone_size: .; d_call: .; v_call: TRBV20-1; j_call: TRBJ2-3; cdr3_nt: TGCAGTGCTTTTCCCGGGGACATCAGCACAGATACGCAGTATTTT; cdr3_aa: CSAFPGDISTDTQYF
clone_size: few; d_call: .; v_call: TRBV20-1; j_call: TRBJ2-1; cdr3_nt: TGCAGTGCTAGAGAACTAGGAGGCAATGAGCAGTTCTTC; cdr3_aa: CSARELGGNEQFF
clone_size: many; d_call: .; v_call: TRBV2; j_call: TRBJ2-3; cdr3_nt: TGTGCCAGCAGTTGGGCTCTCACAGATACGCAGTATTTT; cdr3_aa: CASSWALTDTQYF
clone_size: .; d_call: TRBD2; v_call: TRBV7-2; j_call: TRBJ2-1; cdr3_nt: TGTGCCAGCAGCTTATGGGAGGGTTTGGAGACCCAGTTCTTC; cdr3_aa: CASSLWEGLETQFF
clone_size: once; d_call: .; v_call: TRBV20-1; j_call: TRBJ2-7; cdr3_nt: TGCAGTGCTAGAGATCCTCGGCGGGTAGACGAGCAGTACTTC; cdr3_aa: CSARDPRRVDEQYF
clone_size: few; d_call: TRBD2; v_call: TRBV9; j_call: TRBJ2-1; cdr3_nt: TGTGCCAGCAGCGTAGGAGACGGGGGGGCCTTCAATGAGCAGTTCTTC; cdr3_aa: CASSVGDGGAFNEQFF
clone_size: .; d_call: .; v_call: TRBV14; j_call: TRBJ2-1; cdr3_nt: TGTGCCAGCAGCTTGAACAGGGTGGGCTCCTACAATGAGCAGTTCTTC; cdr3_aa: CASSLNRVGSYNEQFF
clone_size: .; d_call: .; v_call: TRBV12-5; j_call: TRBJ2-1; cdr3_nt: TGTGCTAGTGGTTTGGACCGACCAGTTAGGCTTCTTACCTACAATGAGCAGTTCTTC; cdr3_aa: CASGLDRPVRLLTYNEQFF
clone_size: .; d_call: TRBD2; v_call: TRBV7-8; j_call: TRBJ2-7; cdr3_nt: TGTGCCAGCAGCGCCCGGACTAGCGGACCCTACTACGAGCAGTACTTC; cdr3_aa: CASSARTSGPYYEQYF
clone_size: .; d_call: .; v_call: TRBV29-1; j_call: TRBJ1-1; cdr3_nt: TGCAGCGTCATAGGGGTTTCTGAAGCTTTCTTT; cdr3_aa: CSVIGVSEAFF
clone_size: .; d_call: TRBD2; v_call: TRBV20-1; j_call: TRBJ2-7; cdr3_nt: TGCAGTGCTAGGCCCGGGACTAGCGGAGTCCGATACTTCTCCTACAATGAGCAGTACTTC; cdr3_aa: CSARPGTSGVRYFSYNEQYF
clone_size: many; d_call: TRBD2; v_call: TRBV29-1; j_call: TRBJ2-1; cdr3_nt: TGCAGCGTTCGACTAGCGAGAGGGTACAATGAGCAGTTCTTC; cdr3_aa: CSVRLARGYNEQFF
clone_size: .; d_call: .; v_call: TRBV20-1; j_call: TRBJ2-1; cdr3_nt: TGCAGTGCTAGAGCCCAGGGTTATGAGCAGTTCTTC; cdr3_aa: CSARAQGYEQFF
clone_size: .; d_call: TRBD2; v_call: TRBV25-1; j_call: TRBJ2-7; cdr3_nt: TGTGCCAGTGGGACTAGCGGGTCCTACGAGCGATACTTC; cdr3_aa: CASGTSGSYERYF
clone_size: many; d_call: TRBD1; v_call: TRBV20-1; j_call: TRBJ2-1; cdr3_nt: TGCAGTGCTACCCGGGACAGGTCCTCCTACAATGAGCAGTTCTTC; cdr3_aa: CSATRDRSSYNEQFF
clone_size: .; d_call: TRBD2; v_call: TRBV12-3/TRBV12-4; j_call: TRBJ2-1; cdr3_nt: TGTGCCAGCAGTTCCCGTGGACTAGCGGGCTCCTACAATGAGCAGTTCTTC; cdr3_aa: CASSSRGLAGSYNEQFF